The T cell receptor beta chain under discussion was sequenced for a study of shared clonotypes between healthy human individuals. Here immunoSEQ multiplex PCR was the method, and the copy in TCRdb shows in-frame clones only, minus some. The sample carries under 120,000 clones, 65% to 75% recorded once. Germline V gene sequence: CDR1 LGHNA, CDR2 YNFKEQ. The length of the CDR3 is 15 residues. This clone was found once. V gene TRBV4-2 combines with J gene TRBJ2-5; TRBD2 aligns across 9 bases. The tail of the sequence fits TRBJ2-7 better, so the J call may be wrong. Material for sequencing was memory CD8+ T cells sorted from blood. As to subset: CD45RO+ cells pooled with CCR7-negative TemRA cells. The origin of this receptor is a woman under 40 in good health. In DNA, the CDR3 is TGTGCCAGCAGCCAGGGGGTAGCGGGAGAGGGCGAGCAGTACTTC. It translates to CASSQGVAGEGEQYF.